The clone carrying this T cell receptor beta chain was detected a few times. Its antigen is as yet unknown. Trimming pared 4 bases from V and 5 bases from J, leaving 26 bases between. This CDR3 has 18 amino acids. CDR1 MDHEN and CDR2 SYDVKM come from the germline V gene. This sample is part of a study of OX40 agonist ivuxolimab in advanced cancers. Study-wide context: Dose-escalation patients suffered from hepatocellular carcinoma, melanoma, renal cell or head and neck cancer. In three patients, partial responses were observed, one with hepatocellular carcinoma and two with cutaneous melanoma. Study-wide points: The study found that CD8+ T cells averaged more expanded clones than CD4+. In the 0.1 to 3.0 mg/kg range, CD4+ and CD8+ blood T cells had expanded clonally by week 6.

The repertoire was sequenced with immunoSEQ multiplex PCR; TCRdb's copy has only in-frame clones and lacks some. The sample records around 65,000 clones, roughly 90% being singletons. The sequence was obtained from an adult with an advanced solid tumor such as melanoma, head and neck, liver or kidney cancer. J is TRBJ1-1 and V is TRBV28; TRBD1 is a possible D gene (6 bases). Sequenced material: CD4+ or CD8+ T cells sorted from blood, taken in a trial of the OX40 agonist ivuxolimab. This CDR3 is CASSSASPTGNGFTEAFF. CDR3 DNA sequence: TGTGCCAGCAGTTCCGCATCACCCACAGGGAACGGATTTACTGAAGCTTTCTTT.